Below, one T cell receptor beta chain is given with its context. As processed by the authors: It was from reference gene primer amplification that nucleated cell counts were estimated. Method: immunoSEQ multiplex PCR; TCRdb's copy keeps in-frame clones and lacks some. V and J calls and clone size are as listed in that table; D and trimming were resolved from the DNA. The sample lists some 490,000 clones, around 85% occurring once. The sample comes from a study of blood T cell repertoires in COVID-19. Looking at the study overall: Sites in the United States, Italy and Spain provided acute and convalescent COVID-19 samples.

The length of the CDR3 is 16 residues. Per germline, CDR1 MDHEN and CDR2 SYDVKM. V lost 5 bases to trimming and J lost 4 bases, with 17 bases between them. The receptor comes from a human donor in a cohort sampled during active COVID-19. V and J are TRBV28 and TRBJ1-4; no clear D. The specimen sequenced was peripheral blood. CDR3 in amino acids: CASSDPSGLGNEKLFF. CDR3 in DNA: TGTGCCAGCAGTGATCCCTCCGGACTTGGTAATGAAAAACTGTTTTTT.